Listed here is a single TCR beta chain. Its antigen is still unknown. The length of the CDR3 is 15 residues. Germline loops: CDR1 SGHNT, CDR2 YYREEE (reference sequence). V lost 5 bases to trimming and J lost 1 base; unmatched junction nucleotides: 9. With the Oncomine TCR Beta short-read assay, DNA from cultured CD4+ T cells was sequenced. Using its own MiXCR run on the PCR reads, TCRdb lists one record per CDR3 protein. The sample yields some 11,000 distinct CDR3 sequences, less than 80% seen once. The source of the sample is a study of vaccination and CD4 T cells after COVID-19. Study-wide context: Spike peptides, overlapping and drawn from SARS-CoV-2, HCoV-NL63, HCoV-OC43 and HCoV-229E, were used to stimulate cells.

The sample's treatment: 10-day PBMC culture with coronavirus spike peptide pools or control peptides (ViraFEST assay). Wells contained some 1.9 million PBMCs each, and these were cultured with 10 IU/ml IL-2 and roughly 9.6 ug/ml peptide pools. The clonotype originates from a human donor who had recovered from COVID-19. Here the sequenced sample was CD4+ T cells from blood, cultured in vitro, taken before SARS-CoV-2 vaccination. The chain is built from TRBV5-4 and TRBJ2-7; 7 bases line up with TRBD1. The CDR3 spells CASSFRDSPSYEQYF. The CDR3 bases are TGTGCCAGCAGTTTCCGGGACAGTCCTTCCTACGAGCAGTACTTC.